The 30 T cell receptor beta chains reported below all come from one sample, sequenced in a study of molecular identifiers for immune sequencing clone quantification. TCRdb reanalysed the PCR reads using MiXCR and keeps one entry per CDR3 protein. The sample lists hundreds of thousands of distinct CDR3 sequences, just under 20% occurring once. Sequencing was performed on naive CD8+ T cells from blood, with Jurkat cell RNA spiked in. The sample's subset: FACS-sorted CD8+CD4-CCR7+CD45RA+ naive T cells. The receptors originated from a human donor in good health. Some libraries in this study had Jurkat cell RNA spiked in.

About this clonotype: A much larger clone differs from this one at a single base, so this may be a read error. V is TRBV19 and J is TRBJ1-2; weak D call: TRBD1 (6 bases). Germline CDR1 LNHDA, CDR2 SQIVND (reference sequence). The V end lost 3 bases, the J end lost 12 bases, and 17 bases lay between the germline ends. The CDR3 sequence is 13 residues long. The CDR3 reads CASSIGGRGAHTF. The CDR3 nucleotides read TGTGCCAGTAGTATCGGAGGACGGGGGGCGCACACCTTC.

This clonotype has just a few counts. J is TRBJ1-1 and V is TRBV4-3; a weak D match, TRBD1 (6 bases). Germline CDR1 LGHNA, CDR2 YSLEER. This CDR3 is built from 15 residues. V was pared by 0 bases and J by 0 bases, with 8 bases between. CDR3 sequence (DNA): TGCGCCAGCAGCCAAGATGGGACATTGAACACTGAAGCTTTCTTT. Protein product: CASSQDGTLNTEAFF.

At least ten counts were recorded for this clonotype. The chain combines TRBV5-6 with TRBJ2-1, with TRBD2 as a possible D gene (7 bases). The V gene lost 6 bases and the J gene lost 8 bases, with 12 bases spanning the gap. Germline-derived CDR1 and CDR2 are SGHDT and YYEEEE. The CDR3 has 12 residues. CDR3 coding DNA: TGTGCCAGCAACGGGGGGCTGTATGAGCAGTTCTTC. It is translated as CASNGGLYEQFF.

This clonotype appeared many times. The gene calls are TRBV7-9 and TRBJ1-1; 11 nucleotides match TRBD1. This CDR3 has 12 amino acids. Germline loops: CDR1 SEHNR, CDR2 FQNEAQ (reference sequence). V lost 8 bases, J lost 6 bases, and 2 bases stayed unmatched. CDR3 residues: CASGQGAAEAFF. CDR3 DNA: TGTGCCAGCGGACAGGGGGCCGCTGAAGCTTTCTTT.

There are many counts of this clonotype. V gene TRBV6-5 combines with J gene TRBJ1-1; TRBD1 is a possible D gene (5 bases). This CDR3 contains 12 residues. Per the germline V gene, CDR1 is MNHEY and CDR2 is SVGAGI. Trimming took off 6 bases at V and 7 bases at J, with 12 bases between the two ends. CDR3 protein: CASSQDDSEAFF. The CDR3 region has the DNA TGTGCCAGCAGCCAAGACGACAGTGAAGCTTTCTTT.

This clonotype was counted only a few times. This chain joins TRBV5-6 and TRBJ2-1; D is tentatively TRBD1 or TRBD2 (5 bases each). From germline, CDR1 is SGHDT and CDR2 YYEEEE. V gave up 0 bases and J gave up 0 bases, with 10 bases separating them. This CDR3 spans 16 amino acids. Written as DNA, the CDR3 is TGTGCCAGCAGCTTGGTGAGGGGAAGCTCCTACAATGAGCAGTTCTTC. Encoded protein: CASSLVRGSSYNEQFF.

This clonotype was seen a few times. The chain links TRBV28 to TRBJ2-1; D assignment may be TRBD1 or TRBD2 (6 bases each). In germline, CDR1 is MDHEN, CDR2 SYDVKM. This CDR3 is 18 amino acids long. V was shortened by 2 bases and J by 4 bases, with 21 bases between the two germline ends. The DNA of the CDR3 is TGTGCCAGCAGTTTACACCCCGCCCGGGGGCCCCTATACAATGAGCAGTTCTTC. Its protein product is CASSLHPARGPLYNEQFF.

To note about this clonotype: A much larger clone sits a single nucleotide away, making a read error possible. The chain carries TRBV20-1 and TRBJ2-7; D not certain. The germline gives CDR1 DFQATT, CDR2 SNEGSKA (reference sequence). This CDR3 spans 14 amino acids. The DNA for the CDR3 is TGCAGTGCCACGGCGCGTAGGAGCTCCTACGGGCAGTACTTC. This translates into CSATARRSSYGQYF.

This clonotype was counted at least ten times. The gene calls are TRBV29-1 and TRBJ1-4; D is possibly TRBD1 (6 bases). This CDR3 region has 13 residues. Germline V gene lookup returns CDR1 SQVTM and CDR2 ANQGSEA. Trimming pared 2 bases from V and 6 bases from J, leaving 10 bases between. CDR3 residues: CSVEQQGYEKLFF. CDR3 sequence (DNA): TGCAGCGTTGAACAACAGGGCTATGAAAAACTGTTTTTT. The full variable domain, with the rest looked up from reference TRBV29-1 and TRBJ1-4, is SAVISQKPSRDICQRGTSLTIQCQVDSQVTMMFWYRQQPGQSLTLIATANQGSEATYESGFVIDKFPISRPNLTFSTLTVSNMSPEDSSIYLCSVEQQGYEKLFFGSGTQLSVL.

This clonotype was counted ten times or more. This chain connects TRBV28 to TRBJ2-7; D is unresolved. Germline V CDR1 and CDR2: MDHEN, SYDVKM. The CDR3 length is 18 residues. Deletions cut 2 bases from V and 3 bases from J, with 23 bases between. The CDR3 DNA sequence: TGTGCCAGCAGTTTAGGAGCAGGTCGGTACTTGGAGTACTACGAGCAGTACTTC. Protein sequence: CASSLGAGRYLEYYEQYF.

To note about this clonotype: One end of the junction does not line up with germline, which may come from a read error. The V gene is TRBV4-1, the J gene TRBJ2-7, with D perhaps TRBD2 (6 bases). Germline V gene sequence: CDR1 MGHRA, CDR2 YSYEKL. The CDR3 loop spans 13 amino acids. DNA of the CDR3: TGCGCCAGCAGCCAAGGGCGGGGCTACGAGCAGTGCTTC. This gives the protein CASSQGRGYEQCF.

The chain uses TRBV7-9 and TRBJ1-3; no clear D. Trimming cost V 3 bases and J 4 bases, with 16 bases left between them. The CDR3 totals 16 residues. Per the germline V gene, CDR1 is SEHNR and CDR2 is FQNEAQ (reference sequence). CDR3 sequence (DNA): TGTGCCAGCAGCTTGGGCCCTGTCAGTGCGGGAAACACCATATATTTT. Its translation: CASSLGPVSAGNTIYF.

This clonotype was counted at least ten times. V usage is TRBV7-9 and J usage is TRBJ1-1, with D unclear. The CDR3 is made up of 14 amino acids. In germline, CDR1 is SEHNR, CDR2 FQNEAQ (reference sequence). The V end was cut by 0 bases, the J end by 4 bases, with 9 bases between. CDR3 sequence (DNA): TGTGCCAGCAGCTTAGCTGTCGGTATCACTGAAGCTTTCTTT. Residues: CASSLAVGITEAFF.

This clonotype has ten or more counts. This chain's CDR3 is CASSLEPSAYNEQFF. The CDR3 DNA reads TGTGCCAGCAGCTTAGAACCCTCCGCCTACAATGAGCAGTTCTTC. V is TRBV7-9 and J is TRBJ2-1; D is undetermined. V shed 1 base and J shed 2 bases, with 9 bases lying between them. CDR1 SEHNR and CDR2 FQNEAQ come from the germline V gene (reference sequence). The length of the CDR3 is 15 residues. Full variable domain (missing parts from reference TRBV7-9 and TRBJ2-1): DTGVSQNPRHKITKRGQNVTFRCDPISEHNRLYWYRQTLGQGPEFLTYFQNEAQLEKSRLLSDRFSAERPKGSFSTLEIQRTEQGDSAMYLCASSLEPSAYNEQFFGPGTRLTVL.

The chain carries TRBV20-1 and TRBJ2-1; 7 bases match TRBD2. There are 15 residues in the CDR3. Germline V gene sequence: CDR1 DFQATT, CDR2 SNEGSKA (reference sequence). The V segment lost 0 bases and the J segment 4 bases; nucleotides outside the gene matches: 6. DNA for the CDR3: TGCAGTGCTAGAGATAAGAGCGGGGATTACAATGAGCAGTTCTTC. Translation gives CSARDKSGDYNEQFF.

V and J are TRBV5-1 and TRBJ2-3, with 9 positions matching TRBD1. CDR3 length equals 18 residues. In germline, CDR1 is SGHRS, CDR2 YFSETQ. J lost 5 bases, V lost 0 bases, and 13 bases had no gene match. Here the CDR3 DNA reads TGCGCCAGCAGCTTGGGTGGGACAGGGCACTTATTAGGAGATACGCAGTATTTT. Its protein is CASSLGGTGHLLGDTQYF.

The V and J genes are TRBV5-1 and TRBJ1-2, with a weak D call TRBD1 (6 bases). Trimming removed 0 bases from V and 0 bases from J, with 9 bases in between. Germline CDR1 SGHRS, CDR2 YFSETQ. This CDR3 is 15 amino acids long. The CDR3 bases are TGCGCCAGCAGCTTGGAACAGGGCGCTAACTATGGCTACACCTTC. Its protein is CASSLEQGANYGYTF.

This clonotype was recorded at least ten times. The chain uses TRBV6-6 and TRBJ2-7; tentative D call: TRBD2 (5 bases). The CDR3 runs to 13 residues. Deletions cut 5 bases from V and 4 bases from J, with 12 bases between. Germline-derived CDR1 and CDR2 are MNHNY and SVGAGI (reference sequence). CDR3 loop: CASSLITGYEQYF. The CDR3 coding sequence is TGTGCCAGCAGTCTGATCACGGGATACGAGCAGTACTTC.

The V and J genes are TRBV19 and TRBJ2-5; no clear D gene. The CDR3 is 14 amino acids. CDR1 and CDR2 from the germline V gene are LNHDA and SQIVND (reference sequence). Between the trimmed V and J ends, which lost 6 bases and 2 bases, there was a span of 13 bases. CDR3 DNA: TGTGCCAGTAGGCCCTCAGCATTTCAAGAGACCCAGTACTTC. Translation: CASRPSAFQETQYF. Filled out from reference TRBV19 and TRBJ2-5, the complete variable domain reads DGGITQSPKYLFRKEGQNVTLSCEQNLNHDAMYWYRQDPGQGLRLIYYSQIVNDFQKGDIAEGYSVSREKKESFPLTVTSAQKNPTAFYLCASRPSAFQETQYFGPGTRLLVL.

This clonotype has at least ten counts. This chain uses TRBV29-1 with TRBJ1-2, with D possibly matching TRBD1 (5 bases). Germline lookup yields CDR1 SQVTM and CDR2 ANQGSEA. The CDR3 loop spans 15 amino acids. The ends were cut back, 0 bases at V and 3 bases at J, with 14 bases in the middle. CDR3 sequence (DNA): TGCAGCGTTGAAGAGGACAAGTTTACCCACTATGGCTACACCTTC. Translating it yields CSVEEDKFTHYGYTF.

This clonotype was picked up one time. CDR3 sequence reads: CASSPDGVDQPQHF. Here the CDR3 DNA reads TGTGCCAGCAGCCCGGACGGGGTAGATCAGCCCCAGCATTTT. The chain joins TRBV9 to TRBJ1-5; no definite D call. V lost 4 bases, J lost 5 bases, and 13 bases lay in between. Germline V gives CDR1 SGDLS, CDR2 YYNGEE. The CDR3 runs 14 residues.

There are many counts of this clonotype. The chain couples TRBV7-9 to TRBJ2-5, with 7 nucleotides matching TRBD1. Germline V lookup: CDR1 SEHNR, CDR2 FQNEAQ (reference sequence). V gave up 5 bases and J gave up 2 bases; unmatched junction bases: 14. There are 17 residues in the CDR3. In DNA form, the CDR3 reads TGTGCCAGCAGCCTACCGGGCCGGGACAGAAATCAAGAGACCCAGTACTTC. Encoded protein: CASSLPGRDRNQETQYF.

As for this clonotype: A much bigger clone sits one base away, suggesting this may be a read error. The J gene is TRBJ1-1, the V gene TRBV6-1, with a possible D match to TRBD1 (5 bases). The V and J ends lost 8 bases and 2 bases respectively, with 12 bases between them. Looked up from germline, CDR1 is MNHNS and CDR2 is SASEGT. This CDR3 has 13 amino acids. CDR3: CASLRVINTEAFF. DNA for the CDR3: TGTGCCAGCCTCAGGGTTATAAACACTGAAGCTTTCTTT.

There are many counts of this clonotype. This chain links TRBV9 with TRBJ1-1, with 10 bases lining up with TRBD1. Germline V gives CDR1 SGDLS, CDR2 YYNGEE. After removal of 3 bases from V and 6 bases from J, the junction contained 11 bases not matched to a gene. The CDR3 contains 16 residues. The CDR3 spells CASSETGGAVGAEAFF. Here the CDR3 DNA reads TGTGCCAGCAGCGAGACAGGGGGCGCGGTAGGAGCTGAAGCTTTCTTT.

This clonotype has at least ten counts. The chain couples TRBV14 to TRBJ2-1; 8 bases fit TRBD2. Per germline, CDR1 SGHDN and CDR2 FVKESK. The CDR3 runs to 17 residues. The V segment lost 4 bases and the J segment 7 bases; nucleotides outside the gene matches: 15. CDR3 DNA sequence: TGTGCCAGCAGCCTAAATACCGGGACTAGTTTAATTAATGAGCAGTTCTTC. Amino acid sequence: CASSLNTGTSLINEQFF.

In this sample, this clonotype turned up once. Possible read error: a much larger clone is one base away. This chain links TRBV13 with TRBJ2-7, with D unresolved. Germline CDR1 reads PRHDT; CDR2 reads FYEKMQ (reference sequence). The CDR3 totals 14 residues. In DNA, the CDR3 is TGTGACAGCAGCCCCAGCCTAGGTCTTGCCGAGCAGTACTTC. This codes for CDSSPSLGLAEQYF.

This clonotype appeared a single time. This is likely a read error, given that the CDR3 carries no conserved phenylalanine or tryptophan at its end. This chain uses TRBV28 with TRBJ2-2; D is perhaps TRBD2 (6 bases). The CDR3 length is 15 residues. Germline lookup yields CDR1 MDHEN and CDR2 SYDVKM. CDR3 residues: CASSFGDWNTRELFY. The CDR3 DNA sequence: TGTGCCAGCAGTTTTGGGGACTGGAACACCCGGGAGCTGTTTTAT.

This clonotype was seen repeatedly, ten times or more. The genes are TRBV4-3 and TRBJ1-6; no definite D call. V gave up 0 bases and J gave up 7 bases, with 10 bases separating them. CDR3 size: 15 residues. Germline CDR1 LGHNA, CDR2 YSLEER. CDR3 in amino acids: CASSQDRGSNSPLHF. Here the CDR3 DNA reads TGCGCCAGCAGCCAAGATCGGGGTTCCAATTCACCCCTCCACTTT.

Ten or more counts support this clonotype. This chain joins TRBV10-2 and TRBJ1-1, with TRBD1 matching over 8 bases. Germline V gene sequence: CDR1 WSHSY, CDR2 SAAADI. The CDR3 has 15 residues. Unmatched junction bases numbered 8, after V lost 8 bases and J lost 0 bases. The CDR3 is CASPDRERMNTEAFF. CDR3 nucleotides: TGCGCCAGCCCGGACAGGGAAAGGATGAACACTGAAGCTTTCTTT.

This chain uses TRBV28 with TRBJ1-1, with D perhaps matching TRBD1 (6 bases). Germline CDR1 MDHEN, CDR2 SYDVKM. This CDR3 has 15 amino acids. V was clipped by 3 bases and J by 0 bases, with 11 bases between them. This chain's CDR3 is CASSFKGGLNTEAFF. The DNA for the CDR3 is TGTGCCAGCAGTTTTAAGGGGGGGTTGAACACTGAAGCTTTCTTT.